The 23 T cell receptor beta chains listed next were all sequenced from one sample in a study of T cell responses to AZD1222 COVID-19 vaccine. The repertoire was sequenced with immunoSEQ multiplex PCR; TCRdb's copy has only in-frame clones and lacks some. The data show some 200,000 clones, around 94% seen once. The sequencing used peripheral blood, collected 28 days after the second dose of the MenACWY control vaccine. The receptors here all came from an adult who received the MenACWY meningococcal vaccine as a control.

The V and J genes are TRBV2 and TRBJ2-7; 12 bases match TRBD2. CDR1 is SNHLY and CDR2 is FYNNEI in the germline V gene. This CDR3 comprises 20 residues. The J segment lost 6 bases and the V segment lost 0 bases, leaving 18 bases of the junction unmatched. The CDR3 protein is CASSEAASTSGRSNGSEQYF. The CDR3 nucleotides read TGTGCCAGCAGTGAAGCGGCTTCCACTAGCGGGAGGTCGAATGGTTCCGAGCAGTACTTC.

The genes are TRBV3-1 (or the pseudogene TRBV3-2) and TRBJ1-2, with D possibly matching TRBD1 (6 bases). There are 12 residues in the CDR3. Trimming left V 10 bases short and J 6 bases short, with 15 bases between. CDR1 and CDR2 (germline): LGHDT, YNNKEL (reference sequence). CDR3 region: CATQQGRNGYTF. In nucleotides, the CDR3 is TGTGCCACCCAACAGGGTAGAAATGGCTACACCTTC.

This clone was seen only once. The chain carries TRBV21-1 and TRBJ2-1; TRBD1 is the table's D call, not checked against the DNA. TRBV21-1 corresponds to a pseudogene. This CDR3 comprises 16 residues. The CDR3 loop reads CASSKADRASYNEQFF. The CDR3 DNA follows: TGTGCCAGCAGCAAAGCGGACAGGGCATCCTACAATGAGCAGTTCTTC.

CDR3 protein: CASSIQRQGDQPQHF. In DNA form, the CDR3 reads TGTGCCAGCAGTATTCAGAGACAGGGGGATCAGCCCCAGCATTTT. This chain joins TRBV6-5 and TRBJ1-5; 9 nucleotides match TRBD1. The V gene end was trimmed by 5 bases and the J gene end by 5 bases; junction bases not matched to a gene: 7. The germline V gene has CDR1 MNHEY and CDR2 SVGAGI. The CDR3 is 15 residues long.

The DNA of the CDR3 is TGTGCCAGCAATGCGGACAGGGGAGGCAATGAGCAGTTCTTC. Its protein product is CASNADRGGNEQFF. The genes are TRBV2 and TRBJ2-1, with 9 bases aligning to TRBD1. With 7 bases clipped from V and 6 bases from J, the junction kept 7 bases outside the gene matches. CDR3 length equals 14 residues. From germline, CDR1 is SNHLY and CDR2 FYNNEI.

This chain uses TRBV11-2 with TRBJ2-7, with 8 bases that match TRBD2. Trimming at V came to 5 bases and at J to 3 bases, leaving 3 bases not matched to a gene. This CDR3 has 13 residues. Germline lookup yields CDR1 SGHAT and CDR2 FQNNGV. CDR3 coding DNA: TGTGCCAGCAGCCCGGGACTAGACTACGAGCAGTACTTC. Amino acids: CASSPGLDYEQYF.

The genes are TRBV3-1 (or the pseudogene TRBV3-2) and TRBJ2-2, with D perhaps matching TRBD2 (6 bases). Germline values: CDR1 LGHDT, CDR2 YNNKEL (reference sequence). Between the trimmed V and J ends, which lost 4 bases and 0 bases, there was a span of 6 bases. There are 14 residues in the CDR3. CDR3: CASSRGTNTGELFF. CDR3 DNA sequence: TGTGCCAGCAGCCGCGGGACGAACACCGGGGAGCTGTTTTTT.

This rearrangement joins TRBV2 to TRBJ2-1; D gene unclear. The length of the CDR3 is 13 residues. V shed 3 bases and J shed 5 bases, with 8 bases lying between them. Germline CDR1 reads SNHLY; CDR2 reads FYNNEI. The CDR3 region is CASSDRLDNEQFF. CDR3 nucleotide sequence: TGTGCCAGCAGTGACCGACTGGACAATGAGCAGTTCTTC.

A single count supports this clone. The rearrangement uses TRBV7-9 and TRBJ1-5, with 9 bases matching TRBD1. V dropped 3 bases and J dropped 4; count of bases not matched to a gene: 4. This CDR3 is built from 15 residues. Germline V gene sequence: CDR1 SEHNR, CDR2 FQNEAQ (reference sequence). The DNA for the CDR3 is TGTGCCAGCAGCTTCGGGACAGGGAGTAATCAGCCCCAGCATTTT. Translated: CASSFGTGSNQPQHF.

V usage is TRBV3-1 (or the pseudogene TRBV3-2) and J usage is TRBJ1-3; D uncertain. The CDR3 length is 14 residues. V lost 8 bases and J 4 bases, leaving 15 bases between the germline ends. Germline assignment: CDR1 LGHDT and CDR2 YNNKEL (reference sequence). The CDR3 loop is CASAGETSGNTIYF. CDR3 bases: TGTGCCAGCGCGGGAGAAACTTCAGGAAACACCATATATTTT.

The chain combines TRBV5-1 with TRBJ2-1, with 7 bases lining up with TRBD2. V dropped 5 bases and J dropped 4; count of bases not matched to a gene: 9. Germline V CDR1 and CDR2: SGHRS, YFSETQ. The CDR3 contains 15 residues. In nucleotides, the CDR3 is TGCGCCAGCAGTGTGGCTAGCGGCGTATACAATGAGCAGTTCTTC. The encoded protein is CASSVASGVYNEQFF.

The chain recombines TRBV19 with TRBJ1-1; TRBD1 agrees at 8 bases. The CDR3 contains 16 residues. Germline V gene lookup returns CDR1 LNHDA and CDR2 SQIVND (reference sequence). The trim removed 3 bases at V and 0 bases at J, leaving 6 bases unmatched. The CDR3 loop reads CASSMGQARMNTEAFF. CDR3 sequence (DNA): TGTGCCAGTAGTATGGGACAGGCTCGAATGAACACTGAAGCTTTCTTT.

The rearrangement uses TRBV23-1 and TRBJ1-5; D is ambiguous. Being an ORF, TRBV23-1 has a function that is uncertain. The CDR3 runs 12 residues. Trimming shortened V by 0 bases and J by 6 bases, and 3 bases separated the two germline ends. The CDR3 sequence: CASSQSIQPQHF. The CDR3 nucleotides are TGCGCCAGCAGTCAATCCATTCAGCCCCAGCATTTT.

The rearrangement uses TRBV4-2 and TRBJ1-5; perhaps TRBD1 as D (6 bases). The CDR3 has 15 amino acids. V lost 0 bases and J 4 bases, leaving 10 bases between the germline ends. In germline, CDR1 is LGHNA, CDR2 YNFKEQ. The CDR3 reads CASSQEDRLNQPQHF. Written as DNA, the CDR3 is TGTGCCAGCAGCCAAGAAGACAGGCTGAATCAGCCCCAGCATTTT.

This chain connects TRBV4-2 to TRBJ2-2; the match to TRBD2 covers 8 bases. Germline-derived CDR1 and CDR2 are LGHNA and YNFKEQ. The CDR3 extends over 17 amino acids. V gave up 4 bases and J gave up 5 bases; unmatched junction bases: 12. CDR3 residues: CASSPLAGLAATGELFF. The CDR3 DNA is TGTGCCAGCAGCCCCTTAGCGGGGCTAGCAGCTACCGGGGAGCTGTTTTTT.

The chain is built from TRBV6-5 and TRBJ2-1; D unclear. The CDR3 is 14 residues long. Deletions cut 7 bases from V and 8 bases from J, with 18 bases between. Germline assignment: CDR1 MNHEY and CDR2 SVGAGI. CDR3 region: CASTVSRSRDEQFF. The CDR3 DNA is TGTGCCAGCACCGTGAGCCGGAGTAGGGATGAGCAGTTCTTC.

The chain is built from TRBV7-9 and TRBJ2-1; 10 bases line up with TRBD2. The length of the CDR3 is 16 residues. V gave up 2 bases and J gave up 4 bases; unmatched junction bases: 5. CDR1 is SEHNR, CDR2 FQNEAQ, per germline (reference sequence). Here the CDR3 DNA reads TGTGCCAGCAGCTTAAAGAAACTAGCGGGATACAATGAGCAGTTCTTC. Translating gives CASSLKKLAGYNEQFF.

The chain links TRBV9 to TRBJ2-5, with D possibly being TRBD1 (6 bases). The germline CDR1 and CDR2 sequences are SGDLS and YYNGEE. The CDR3 extends over 15 amino acids. The ends were cut back, 0 bases at V and 1 base at J, with 10 bases in the middle. The CDR3 is CASSVEPGAQETQYF. The CDR3 coding sequence is TGTGCCAGCAGCGTAGAGCCAGGGGCCCAAGAGACCCAGTACTTC.

This clone was detected a few times. The V call is TRBV11-2, the J call TRBJ1-1, with D perhaps TRBD1 (6 bases). The CDR3 is 14 residues long. CDR1 is SGHAT, CDR2 FQNNGV, per germline. The ends were cut back, 4 bases at V and 5 bases at J, with 14 bases in the middle. Here the CDR3 reads CASSSPRGATEAFF. CDR3 bases: TGTGCCAGCAGCTCCCCCCGGGGGGCAACTGAAGCTTTCTTT.

This clone has only a few counts. The chain couples TRBV28 to TRBJ1-1; the D gene is possibly TRBD1 (6 bases). CDR1 is MDHEN and CDR2 is SYDVKM in the germline V gene. The CDR3 has 13 residues. Trimming left V 3 bases short and J 2 bases short, with 7 bases between. CDR3 protein: CASSFGGNTEAFF. DNA of the CDR3: TGTGCCAGCAGTTTCGGGGGCAACACTGAAGCTTTCTTT.

The chain couples TRBV18 to TRBJ2-2, with unresolved D. Germline V gene data show CDR1 as KGHSH and CDR2 as LQKENI. The CDR3 contains 16 residues. V was clipped by 0 bases and J by 1 base, with 9 bases between them. CDR3 loop: CASSPPKAGNTGELFF. As DNA, the CDR3 is TGTGCCAGCTCACCACCTAAGGCAGGGAACACCGGGGAGCTGTTTTTT.

The chain combines TRBV9 with TRBJ2-3; the D gene is possibly TRBD2 (5 bases). Germline values: CDR1 SGDLS, CDR2 YYNGEE. The CDR3 totals 15 residues. The ends were cut back, 4 bases at V and 2 bases at J, with 14 bases in the middle. Here the CDR3 DNA reads TGTGCCAGCAGCCCCTTAACCGGGAACACAGATACGCAGTATTTT. Translation gives CASSPLTGNTDTQYF.

This chain links TRBV19 with TRBJ2-7; possible D gene TRBD1, 6 bases. The CDR3 contains 15 residues. Trimming stripped 5 bases from V and 9 bases from J, with 23 bases between. Germline V gives CDR1 LNHDA, CDR2 SQIVND (reference sequence). The chain's CDR3 is CASSPQSMTGRLQYF. The CDR3 DNA sequence: TGTGCCAGTAGTCCGCAATCTATGACAGGCCGTTTGCAGTACTTC.